The next 7 T cell receptor beta chains were all read from a single sample in a study of cytomegalovirus exposure and HLA in healthy donors. 13 Jbeta primers and 60 Vbeta primers were used for the PCR. Measured with immunoSEQ multiplex PCR; TCRdb has only the in-frame clones, and not every one. The sample totals under 200,000 clones. The sample consisted of PBMCs. All receptors derive from a woman younger than 30 in good health and CMV-seropositive.

V gene TRBV7-3 combines with J gene TRBJ2-3; TRBD1 agrees at 7 bases. The CDR3 is 15 amino acids. Germline CDR1 reads SGHTA; CDR2 reads FQGTGA. V trimming: 5 bases; J trimming: 3 bases; junction bases outside the gene matches: 8. The CDR3 region has the DNA TGTGCCAGCAGCCGAACAGGGGACGGGACAGATACGCAGTATTTT. Its protein is CASSRTGDGTDTQYF.

The chain employs TRBV30 and TRBJ1-5; the D is unclear. Germline V gene data show CDR1 as GTSNPN and CDR2 as SVGIG (reference sequence). V was shortened by 2 bases and J by 2 bases, with 13 bases between the two germline ends. The CDR3 has 15 amino acids. CDR3 in DNA: TGTGCCTGGAGTTTCTCCCTCGGTGGCAATCAGCCCCAGCATTTT. It yields the protein CAWSFSLGGNQPQHF. Full variable domain (outside the CDR3, taken from reference TRBV30 and TRBJ1-5): SQTIHQWPATLVQPVGSPLSLECTVEGTSNPNLYWYRQAAGRGLQLLFYSVGIGQISSEVPQNLSASRPQDRQFILSSKKLLLSDSGFYLCAWSFSLGGNQPQHFGDGTRLSIL.

V usage is TRBV11-3 and J usage is TRBJ1-3, with 7 bases fitting TRBD1. This CDR3 is 13 amino acids long. The junction had 2 bases not matched to a gene; V was cut back by 6 bases and J by 3 bases. From germline, CDR1 is SGHNT and CDR2 YENEEA. The CDR3 DNA is TGTGCCAGCAGGGGGACAGTTGGAAACACCATATATTTT. Translating it yields CASRGTVGNTIYF.

The chain has TRBV21-1 and TRBJ2-3; TRBD1, the D gene given by the table, was not confirmed from the DNA. TRBV21-1 is annotated as a pseudogene. The CDR3 is made up of 21 amino acids. The CDR3 reads CASSKVPFPSRQGGRTDTQYF. The CDR3 DNA reads TGTGCCAGCAGCAAAGTCCCTTTCCCATCCCGGCAGGGCGGCCGCACAGATACGCAGTATTTT.

This rearrangement joins TRBV30 to TRBJ2-5; D possibly corresponds to TRBD2 (5 bases). Per the germline V gene, CDR1 is GTSNPN and CDR2 is SVGIG (reference sequence). This CDR3 is 13 amino acids long. The ends were cut back, 0 bases at V and 4 bases at J, with 9 bases in the middle. The CDR3 is CAWSVGLTETQYF. The CDR3, as DNA: TGTGCCTGGAGTGTAGGACTTACAGAGACCCAGTACTTC.

Remarks on this clone: Compared with germline, one end of the junction differs, possibly owing to a read error. The V gene is TRBV10-3, the J gene TRBJ2-1; 10 bases match TRBD2. CDR1 is ENHRY, CDR2 SYGVKD, per germline. This CDR3 region has 17 residues. Here the CDR3 reads CAISVVAGGNVPNAQFF. The CDR3 DNA sequence: TGTGCCATCAGTGTGGTAGCGGGGGGCAACGTTCCCAATGCGCAGTTCTTC.

The rearrangement uses TRBV18 and TRBJ2-7; D is perhaps TRBD2 (5 bases). The CDR3 totals 16 residues. From germline, CDR1 is KGHSH and CDR2 LQKENI. Trimming cost V 2 bases and J 5 bases, with 19 bases left between them. The CDR3, as DNA: TGTGCCAGCTCACCAAAAAGCGGCCCCGCAACAAACGAGCAGTACTTC. Amino acid sequence: CASSPKSGPATNEQYF.